This T cell receptor beta chain was retrieved from a study of CD8 T cells in Susac syndrome. Random hexamers were used to reverse transcribe roughly 0.45 to 1 ug of RNA. MiXCR, applied by TCRdb to the immunoSEQ multiplex PCR reads, yields one record per CDR3 protein. The profile shows some 130,000 distinct CDR3 sequences, about 95% of them singletons. The CDR3 contains 13 residues. After removal of 7 bases from V and 1 base from J, the junction contained 5 bases not matched to a gene. The V gene's germline CDR1 is DFQATT and CDR2 SNEGSKA (reference sequence). FACS was used to enrich TEMRA cells, whereas the CD8+ and CD4+ T cells were obtained by negative isolation.

This TCR was sampled from a human donor with Susac syndrome. This sequence joins TRBV20-1 and TRBJ1-1, with TRBD1 matching 8 bases. Sequenced: CD8+ T cells from PBMCs. CDR3 sequence: CSVPDRGNTEAFF. Here the CDR3 DNA reads TGCAGTGTCCCTGACAGGGGGAACACTGAAGCTTTCTTT.